This T cell receptor (beta chain) was recovered during a study of blood T cell repertoires in COVID-19. Across the whole study: Acute-phase and convalescent COVID-19 samples originated in the United States, Italy and Spain.

Using immunoSEQ multiplex PCR, the repertoire was profiled, and TCRdb retains in-frame clones only, with some absent. The sample consists of roughly 260,000 clones, about nine tenths of them appearing once. The clonotype originates from a human donor in a cohort exposed to, infected with or recovered from COVID-19 (not recorded which). The donor label of this sample is uncertain. Specimen: PBMCs or T cells enriched from blood (not recorded which).

The CDR3 nucleotides read TGTGCCAGCAGGGGTAAAGAGAGACAGGCGCCCAGAACCAACACCGGGGAGCTGTTTTTT. It codes for CASRGKERQAPRTNTGELFF. The genes are TRBV9 and TRBJ2-2, with a possible D match to TRBD1 (6 bases). CDR1 is SGDLS, CDR2 YYNGEE, per germline. The ends were cut back, 5 bases at V and 2 bases at J, with 28 bases in the middle. The length of the CDR3 is 20 residues.